The 30 T cell receptor beta chains below all came from one sample that was sequenced in a study of cytomegalovirus exposure and HLA in healthy donors. Method: immunoSEQ multiplex PCR; TCRdb's copy keeps in-frame clones and lacks some. The data contain 250,000 to 300,000 clones, roughly 85% of them seen just once; the ten biggest clones take up around 1%. Material: PBMCs. These TCRs come from a woman under 30 in good health and CMV-seronegative.

This clone was counted a few times. The chain has TRBV5-1 and TRBJ2-7, with TRBD1 matching 8 bases. The CDR3 covers 13 residues. From germline, CDR1 is SGHRS and CDR2 YFSETQ. Unmatched junction bases numbered 4, after V lost 4 bases and J lost 4 bases. The CDR3: CASSVDRVYEQYF. In nucleotides, the CDR3 is TGCGCCAGCAGCGTGGACAGGGTATACGAGCAGTACTTC. The entire variable domain, with the rest obtained from reference TRBV5-1 and TRBJ2-7, is as follows: KAGVTQTPRYLIKTRGQQVTLSCSPISGHRSVSWYQQTPGQGLQFLFEYFSETQRNKGNFPGRFSGRQFSNSRSEMNVSTLELGDSALYLCASSVDRVYEQYFGPGTRLTVT.

This chain joins TRBV11-2 and TRBJ1-2; 9 bases line up with TRBD1. The CDR3 has 18 residues. Losses at the gene ends were 5 bases for V and 1 base for J; bases not matched to a gene: 14. Germline CDR1 and CDR2: SGHAT and FQNNGV. The CDR3 region is CASSPGGDRERSNYGYTF. CDR3 DNA sequence: TGTGCCAGCAGCCCGGGGGGGGACAGGGAACGAAGTAACTATGGCTACACCTTC.

The rearrangement uses TRBV7-2 and TRBJ1-5, with 10 bases fitting TRBD1. The CDR3 totals 14 residues. Germline V gives CDR1 SGHTA, CDR2 FQGNSA. J lost 7 bases, V lost 7 bases, and 7 bases had no gene match. The CDR3 DNA follows: TGTGCCAGCACCACGACAGGGGGCGGGCAGCCCCAGCATTTT. Translating gives CASTTTGGGQPQHF.

In its sample, this clone was seen a few times. V gene TRBV30 combines with J gene TRBJ1-5; a weak D match, TRBD1 (6 bases). V was cut by 4 bases and J by 3 bases, with 13 bases left in between. CDR3 length: 14 amino acids. Germline loops: CDR1 GTSNPN, CDR2 SVGIG (reference sequence). In DNA, the CDR3 is TGTGCCTGGACCCTAACAGGGATCAATCAGCCCCAGCATTTT. Residues: CAWTLTGINQPQHF.

The genes are TRBV7-2 and TRBJ1-4, with 8 bases fitting TRBD1. CDR3 length: 14 residues. The germline V gene encodes CDR1 SGHTA and CDR2 FQGNSA. The J segment lost 4 bases and the V segment lost 4 bases, leaving 2 bases of the junction unmatched. The DNA of the CDR3 is TGTGCCAGCAGCTGGGACAGGCTTAATGAAAAACTGTTTTTT. It translates to CASSWDRLNEKLFF.

The V call is TRBV7-6, the J call TRBJ2-6; a weak D match, TRBD1 (6 bases). The CDR3 totals 19 residues. The germline gives CDR1 SGHVS, CDR2 FNYEAQ. Between the trimmed V and J ends, which lost 7 bases and 0 bases, there was a span of 22 bases. The CDR3 coding sequence is TGTGCCAGCACCGGTAGCCGGGCAGGGGAAAGCTCTGGGGCCAACGTCCTGACTTTC. It yields the protein CASTGSRAGESSGANVLTF.

The genes are TRBV16 and TRBJ1-1, with D unresolved. This CDR3 contains 13 residues. The ends were cut back, 8 bases at V and 0 bases at J, with 10 bases in the middle. Germline values: CDR1 KGHSY, CDR2 FQNENV. The CDR3 sequence: CASRSYLNTEAFF. In DNA, the CDR3 is TGTGCCAGCCGGAGCTATTTGAACACTGAAGCTTTCTTT. Filled out from reference TRBV16 and TRBJ1-1, the complete variable domain reads GEEVAQTPKHLVRGEGQKAKLYCAPIKGHSYVFWYQQVLKNEFKFLISFQNENVFDETGMPKERFSAKCLPNSPCSLEIQATKLEDSAVYFCASRSYLNTEAFFGQGTRLTVV.

The sample holds a few counts of this clone. This chain uses TRBV20-1 with TRBJ2-1; D is possibly TRBD1 (5 bases). Germline lookup yields CDR1 DFQATT and CDR2 SNEGSKA (reference sequence). The CDR3 loop spans 11 amino acids. Between the trimmed V and J ends, which lost 5 bases and 8 bases, there was a span of 10 bases. This CDR3 is CSADRFDEQFF. CDR3 in DNA: TGCAGTGCTGACAGATTCGATGAGCAGTTCTTC.

This sequence joins TRBV7-2 and TRBJ2-2; the D is unclear. This CDR3 comprises 14 residues. CDR1 is SGHTA and CDR2 is FQGNSA in the germline V gene. The germline V and J ends were trimmed by 1 base and 2 bases, with 5 bases remaining between them. The CDR3 loop reads CASSLDSNTGELFF. CDR3 in DNA: TGTGCCAGCAGCTTAGACAGCAACACCGGGGAGCTGTTTTTT.

This chain connects TRBV30 to TRBJ1-1; D might be TRBD1 (5 bases). With 3 bases removed from V and 4 bases from J, the gap between germline ends came to 24 bases. CDR1 is GTSNPN, CDR2 SVGIG, per germline (reference sequence). This CDR3 spans 17 amino acids. CDR3 in amino acids: CAWRQPGLGTSTTEAFF. The DNA for the CDR3 is TGTGCCTGGAGGCAACCGGGACTCGGCACGAGTACCACTGAAGCTTTCTTT.

The chain carries TRBV5-1 and TRBJ2-3; 9 bases align to TRBD1. CDR3 length equals 14 residues. The V and J ends lost 5 bases and 4 bases, in that order; junction bases with no gene match: 5. From germline, CDR1 is SGHRS and CDR2 YFSETQ. The CDR3 DNA follows: TGCGCCAGCAGTTGGGACAGGGATGCAGATACGCAGTATTTT. As protein: CASSWDRDADTQYF.

The V gene is TRBV6-5, the J gene TRBJ1-4; D is possibly TRBD1 (5 bases). The germline V and J ends were trimmed by 8 bases and 7 bases, with 14 bases remaining between them. CDR3 length equals 13 residues. Germline assignment: CDR1 MNHEY and CDR2 SVGAGI. CDR3: CASGALAGEKLFF. As DNA, the CDR3 is TGTGCCAGCGGGGCGTTGGCAGGTGAAAAACTGTTTTTT.

This clone has only a few counts. The same CDR3 arises from other DNA sequences in this sample as well. The J gene is TRBJ2-2, the V gene TRBV10-3; the match to TRBD1 covers 7 bases. V was clipped by 0 bases and J by 1 base; unmatched bases: 2. The CDR3 consists of 16 residues. The V gene's germline CDR1 is ENHRY and CDR2 SYGVKD. The CDR3 DNA is TGTGCCATCAGTGAGTCCGGACAGGTGAACACCGGGGAGCTGTTTTTT. Its translation is CAISESGQVNTGELFF.

The gene calls are TRBV29-1 and TRBJ2-3; TRBD2 matches 8 bases. Germline V gene lookup returns CDR1 SQVTM and CDR2 ANQGSEA. Unmatched junction bases numbered 8, after V lost 4 bases and J lost 5 bases. This CDR3 region has 14 residues. The chain's CDR3 is CSVGRAGVEDTQYF. The CDR3 DNA follows: TGCAGCGTTGGCCGAGCGGGAGTAGAAGATACGCAGTATTTT.

The chain is built from TRBV28 and TRBJ1-2; 10 nucleotides match TRBD1. J was trimmed by 7 bases and V by 6 bases; bases with no gene match: 2. This CDR3 has 12 amino acids. Germline CDR1 reads MDHEN; CDR2 reads SYDVKM. This CDR3 is CASRTGGSGYTF. For the CDR3, the DNA is TGTGCCAGCAGGACAGGGGGCAGTGGCTACACCTTC.

This rearrangement joins TRBV28 to TRBJ1-6; TRBD1 might be the D (6 bases). Germline CDR1 is MDHEN and CDR2 is SYDVKM. The CDR3 covers 14 residues. The ends were cut back, 6 bases at V and 3 bases at J, with 9 bases in the middle. The CDR3: CASSPGHYNSPLHF. The DNA for the CDR3 is TGTGCCAGCAGCCCGGGACACTATAATTCACCCCTCCACTTT.

There are a few counts of this clone. The chain joins TRBV27 to TRBJ1-2; 9 positions match TRBD1. The CDR3 runs to 14 residues. Germline V gene sequence: CDR1 MNHEY, CDR2 SMNVEV (reference sequence). Unmatched junction bases numbered 9, after V lost 5 bases and J lost 8 bases. CDR3 region: CASSQPGQGSGYTF. The CDR3 coding sequence is TGTGCCAGCAGTCAGCCGGGACAGGGAAGCGGCTACACCTTC.

The DNA for the CDR3 is TGCAGCGTTGAAGGGCGCGGGGAGGGCTACACCTTC. It is translated as CSVEGRGEGYTF. The V call is TRBV29-1, the J call TRBJ1-2; D gene unclear. The germline CDR1 and CDR2 sequences are SQVTM and ANQGSEA. Deletions cut 1 base from V and 8 bases from J, with 11 bases between. This CDR3 is built from 12 residues.

The chain recombines TRBV6-6 with TRBJ2-7; 12 nucleotides match TRBD2. The germline CDR1 and CDR2 sequences are MNHNY and SVGAGI (reference sequence). The CDR3 loop spans 16 amino acids. With V trimmed by 2 bases and J by 1 base, 3 bases remained unmatched. This CDR3 reads CASSYHGLAGSYEQYF. DNA of the CDR3: TGTGCCAGCAGTTACCATGGACTAGCGGGGTCCTACGAGCAGTACTTC.

This sequence joins TRBV2 and TRBJ1-2, with 8 bases lining up with TRBD1. The CDR3 has 13 amino acids. Trimming cost V 6 bases and J 8 bases; bases outside gene matches: 8. The germline gives CDR1 SNHLY, CDR2 FYNNEI. CDR3 protein: CASSTPDRGGYTF. The CDR3 nucleotides read TGTGCCAGCAGCACACCTGACAGGGGCGGCTACACCTTC.

J is TRBJ2-1 and V is TRBV18, with TRBD2 matching over 9 bases. With 3 bases clipped from V and 9 bases from J, the junction kept 9 bases outside the gene matches. This CDR3 contains 15 residues. Germline lookup yields CDR1 KGHSH and CDR2 LQKENI. The CDR3 DNA sequence: TGTGCCAGCTCACCTCGAAGTAGCGGGAGCGGTGAGCAGTTCTTC. Translating gives CASSPRSSGSGEQFF.

The chain joins TRBV5-1 to TRBJ2-2; TRBD1 is a possible D gene (6 bases). V shed 6 bases and J shed 1 base, with 16 bases lying between them. Germline assignment: CDR1 SGHRS and CDR2 YFSETQ. The CDR3 totals 16 residues. The CDR3 here is CASNSRGTGNTGELFF. CDR3 bases: TGCGCCAGCAACTCCAGGGGAACGGGGAACACCGGGGAGCTGTTTTTT.

The V gene is TRBV30, the J gene TRBJ2-3, with D possibly being TRBD2 (7 bases). The CDR3 is 13 residues long. Trimming removed 2 bases from V and 6 bases from J, with 12 bases in between. From germline, CDR1 is GTSNPN and CDR2 SVGIG (reference sequence). This chain's CDR3 is CAWSWGGADTQYF. The CDR3, as DNA: TGTGCCTGGAGTTGGGGGGGGGCCGATACGCAGTATTTT.

A note on this clone: Relative to the germline gene, one junction end is altered; a read error may explain this. The chain has TRBV29-1 and TRBJ1-1; the D gene is possibly TRBD1 (5 bases). The germline V gene encodes CDR1 SQVTM and CDR2 ANQGSEA. The CDR3 runs to 11 residues. CDR3 in amino acids: CGGGNLPEAFF. CDR3 bases: TGTGGGGGAGGGAATCTGCCTGAAGCTTTCTTT.

CDR3 residues: CASSDIQDEQYF. The CDR3 DNA reads TGCGCCAGCAGTGATATCCAGGACGAGCAGTACTTC. V gene TRBV10-1 combines with J gene TRBJ2-7, with D unresolved. V shed 3 bases and J shed 5 bases, with 8 bases lying between them. This CDR3 has 12 residues. The germline gives CDR1 WNHNN, CDR2 SYGVQD (reference sequence).

V is TRBV29-1 and J is TRBJ2-2; no reliable D call. Germline V lookup: CDR1 SQVTM, CDR2 ANQGSEA. Trimming removed 2 bases from V and 5 bases from J, with 9 bases in between. This CDR3 is 13 amino acids long. CDR3 in amino acids: CSVEQFRTGELFF. The CDR3 nucleotides read TGCAGCGTTGAACAGTTCAGAACCGGGGAGCTGTTTTTT.

The rearrangement uses TRBV10-1 and TRBJ2-7; 10 nucleotides line up with TRBD2. The CDR3 is 15 residues long. V shed 2 bases and J 8 bases; nucleotides not matched to a gene: 9. Looked up from germline, CDR1 is WNHNN and CDR2 is SYGVQD (reference sequence). CDR3 region: CASSEEPSGRSKQYF. The CDR3 nucleotides are TGCGCCAGCAGTGAGGAACCTAGCGGGAGAAGTAAGCAGTACTTC.

This chain connects TRBV7-6 to TRBJ2-7, with 9 bases identical to TRBD1. Germline CDR1 is SGHVS and CDR2 is FNYEAQ. The V gene end was trimmed by 1 base and the J gene end by 5 bases; junction bases not matched to a gene: 0. The CDR3 runs 13 residues. CDR3: CASSLGQGDEQYF. The CDR3 bases are TGTGCCAGCAGCTTAGGACAGGGGGACGAGCAGTACTTC.

A single count supports this clone. This rearrangement joins TRBV11-2 to TRBJ1-2; D gene uncertain. Germline loops: CDR1 SGHAT, CDR2 FQNNGV. Trimming left V 5 bases short and J 1 base short, with 11 bases between. The CDR3 extends over 14 amino acids. The CDR3, as DNA: TGTGCCAGCAGCCCCCAGTCCGTTAACTATGGCTACACCTTC. The encoded protein is CASSPQSVNYGYTF.

The CDR3, as DNA: TGTGCCAGTATGTACCCCCATCCTCTTGGCGGCTACACCTTC. It yields the protein CASMYPHPLGGYTF. V usage is TRBV19 and J usage is TRBJ1-2; D is ambiguous. CDR1 is LNHDA, CDR2 SQIVND, per germline (reference sequence). With 7 bases removed from V and 8 bases from J, the gap between germline ends came to 20 bases. CDR3 length: 14 amino acids.